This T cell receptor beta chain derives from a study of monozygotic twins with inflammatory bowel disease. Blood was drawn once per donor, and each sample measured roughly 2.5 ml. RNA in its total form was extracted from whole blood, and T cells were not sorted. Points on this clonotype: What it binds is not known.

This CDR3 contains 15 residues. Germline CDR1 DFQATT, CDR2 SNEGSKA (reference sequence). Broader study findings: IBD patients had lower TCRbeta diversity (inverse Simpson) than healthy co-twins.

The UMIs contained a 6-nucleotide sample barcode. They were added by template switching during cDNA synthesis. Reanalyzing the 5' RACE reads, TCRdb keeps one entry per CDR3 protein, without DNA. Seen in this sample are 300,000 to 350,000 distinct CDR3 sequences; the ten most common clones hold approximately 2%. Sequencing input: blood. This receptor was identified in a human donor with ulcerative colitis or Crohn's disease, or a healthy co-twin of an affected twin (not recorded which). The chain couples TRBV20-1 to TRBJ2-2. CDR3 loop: CSAVNRFANTGELFF.